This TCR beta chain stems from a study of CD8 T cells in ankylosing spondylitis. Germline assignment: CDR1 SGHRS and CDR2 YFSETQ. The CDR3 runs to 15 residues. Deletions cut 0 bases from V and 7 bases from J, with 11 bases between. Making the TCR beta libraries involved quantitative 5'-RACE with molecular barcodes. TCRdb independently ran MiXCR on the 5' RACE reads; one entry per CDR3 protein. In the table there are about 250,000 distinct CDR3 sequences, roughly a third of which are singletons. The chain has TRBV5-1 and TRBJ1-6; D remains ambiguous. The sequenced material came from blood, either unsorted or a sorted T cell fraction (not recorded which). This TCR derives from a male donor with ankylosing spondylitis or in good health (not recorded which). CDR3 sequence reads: CASSLVGSGNSPLHF. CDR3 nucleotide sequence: TGCGCCAGCAGCTTGGTTGGCAGCGGGAATTCACCCCTCCACTTT.